The rows below give T cell receptor beta chains drawn from one sample of a study of cytomegalovirus exposure and HLA in healthy donors. Sequencing used immunoSEQ multiplex PCR; TCRdb keeps in-frame clones, though not all of them. The data contain around 50,000 clones, about 79% of them seen just once; the ten biggest clones take up 1.7%. Sequencing was done on a sample of PBMCs. The receptors here all came from a man between 35 and 55 years old in good health and CMV-seronegative. Both conserved end residues are part of each CDR3. The D gene is left open where the match is weak.

d_call	v_call	j_call	cdr3_aa
.	TRBV27	TRBJ1-1	CASSFGGRGDTEAFF
TRBD2	TRBV7-9	TRBJ2-7	CASSLAASGGHEQYF
.	TRBV4-3	TRBJ1-1	CASSQDVAPTEAFF
TRBD2	TRBV29-1	TRBJ2-3	CSGLHSGAGGTQYF
.	TRBV6-6	TRBJ1-6	CASKDSSSYNSPLHF
.	TRBV5-5	TRBJ1-6	CASTTDYMSPLHF
.	TRBV27	TRBJ1-4	CASSLSTGTNEKLFF
TRBD2	TRBV6-6	TRBJ2-2	CAGGENTGELFF
TRBD1	TRBV4-3	TRBJ2-7	CASSLTTGTGSYEQYF
TRBD1	TRBV2	TRBJ1-4	CASSHPGQADEKLFF
TRBD1	TRBV7-9	TRBJ1-1	CASSLEDRALEAFF
TRBD1	TRBV6-5	TRBJ1-2	CASSYLNRDRGARYTF
TRBD2	TRBV7-3	TRBJ2-2	CAIRAGGANTGELFF
TRBD1	TRBV29-1	TRBJ1-2	CSCLLGTGDLYGYTF
.	TRBV28	TRBJ1-6	CATQRGAGVVRGMSPLHF
.	TRBV19	TRBJ1-1	CASSISVNTEAFF
TRBD2	TRBV11-2	TRBJ2-5	CASSPSGGAGETQYF
.	TRBV27	TRBJ1-5	CASSGGRGNQPQHF
.	TRBV5-1	TRBJ1-2	CASSLLGTNYGYTF
.	TRBV13	TRBJ1-5	CASSFGGGGNQPQHF
.	TRBV7-2	TRBJ1-6	CASSLVSAIRDNSPLHF
.	TRBV14	TRBJ2-3	CASSQFLGTPKSTDTQYF
.	TRBV11-2	TRBJ2-7	CASSSSWAGASYEQYF
.	TRBV6-5	TRBJ1-6	CASQGGRVFSPLHF
.	TRBV4-3	TRBJ2-1	CASSQVLGGSYNEQFF
.	TRBV4-3	TRBJ1-2	CASSQDLLFGYTF
TRBD2	TRBV5-1	TRBJ2-5	CASSPGLGPFETQYF
TRBD1	TRBV6-1	TRBJ2-5	CASSEWRLDRSQETQYF
.	TRBV5-8	TRBJ1-5	CASSYPDQPQHF
TRBD1	TRBV9	TRBJ1-2	CASSVVPGQNYGYTF
.	TRBV25-1	TRBJ2-2	CASSVTGTGELFF
TRBD2	TRBV15	TRBJ2-1	CATSRGVSGGANEQFF
TRBD1	TRBV29-1	TRBJ2-5	CSVIPRGRQETQYF
TRBD1	TRBV7-9	TRBJ1-1	CASSLALTVGQPGAFF
.	TRBV9	TRBJ1-5	CASSATAGAGQPQHF
.	TRBV7-9	TRBJ2-1	CASSLRGGYNEQFF
.	TRBV7-2	TRBJ1-3	CASSLVSQPSSGNTIYF
.	TRBV28	TRBJ1-1	CASSFDARKTEAFF
TRBD1	TRBV5-1	TRBJ2-7	CASSFDRGREQYF
.	TRBV10-3	TRBJ2-2	CAISESSQNTGELFF
.	TRBV21-1	TRBJ1-5	CASSVQGMSNQPQHF
TRBD2	TRBV30	TRBJ2-1	CAWRKPGLANNEQFF
.	TRBV12-5	TRBJ1-5	CASGLVRVFRGGQSNQPQHF
TRBD2	TRBV5-6	TRBJ2-3	CASSPDGGLEVRWDTQYF
.	TRBV11-3	TRBJ2-6	CASSLRSSGANVLTF
.	TRBV7-2	TRBJ1-1	CASSPLFRLGNTEAFF
TRBD1	TRBV6-5	TRBJ2-1	CASSYRQGPHNEQFF
.	TRBV15	TRBJ2-1	CATSTFGENNEQFF
TRBD1	TRBV29-1	TRBJ1-1	CSGWDRENTEAFF
TRBD2	TRBV6-4	TRBJ2-3	CASSKTSGTTDTQYF
.	TRBV5-6	TRBJ1-3	CASSLFVSGSSGNTIYF
.	TRBV2	TRBJ1-2	CASSEAQGIDGYTF
.	TRBV21-1	TRBJ2-7	CASSTRDRFSKSASEQYF
TRBD2	TRBV4-3	TRBJ2-1	CASSQAIAGGLLDEQFF
TRBD1	TRBV27	TRBJ2-1	CASSFLQGIEQFF
.	TRBV7-2	TRBJ1-2	CASREELFYGYTF
TRBD1	TRBV5-4	TRBJ1-5	CASSWILARDRGPGQPQHF